One T cell receptor (beta chain) is described in this entry. Its target is unknown. Germline loops: CDR1 SGHTA, CDR2 FQGNSA. V was cut by 1 base and J by 4 bases, with 8 bases left in between. This CDR3 is 13 amino acids long. These data come from a study of T cells in Graves' hyperthyroidism and ophthalmopathy. Across the study: The blood sample was taken at first diagnosis, before treatment began.

The study defined stable Graves' hyperthyroidism as no ophthalmopathy progression within 18 months. Patients aged 18 to 65 had newly diagnosed hyperthyroidism lasting under 2 months. General study points: Through a model of 13 V-J features, ophthalmopathy was separated from stable hyperthyroidism.

The source material, RNA transcripts, was used to amplify TCR beta CDR3 regions. HTBI primers drove first-round RT-PCR of the TCR CDR3. TCRdb independently ran MiXCR on the multiplex PCR reads; one entry per CDR3 protein. This table holds around 450,000 distinct CDR3 sequences, less than 20% found once. This sequence originates from a young woman with Graves' hyperthyroidism. The sample consisted of blood. The chain has TRBV7-2 and TRBJ2-7; D gene uncertain. CDR3 bases: TGTGCCAGCAGCTTAGGTAGACAATACGAGCAGTACTTC. It specifies CASSLGRQYEQYF.